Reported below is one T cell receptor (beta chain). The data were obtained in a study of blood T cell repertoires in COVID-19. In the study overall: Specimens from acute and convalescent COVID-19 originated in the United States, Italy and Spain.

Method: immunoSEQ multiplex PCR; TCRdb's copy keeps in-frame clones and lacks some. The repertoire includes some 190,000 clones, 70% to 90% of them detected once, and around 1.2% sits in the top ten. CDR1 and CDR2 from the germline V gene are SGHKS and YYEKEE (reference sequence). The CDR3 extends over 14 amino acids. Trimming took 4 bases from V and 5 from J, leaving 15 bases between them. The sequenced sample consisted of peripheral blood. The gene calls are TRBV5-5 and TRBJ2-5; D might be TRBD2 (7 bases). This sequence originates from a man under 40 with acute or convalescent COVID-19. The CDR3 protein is CASSGGAVSETQYF. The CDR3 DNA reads TGTGCCAGCAGCGGGGGGGCCGTTTCGGAGACCCAGTACTTC.